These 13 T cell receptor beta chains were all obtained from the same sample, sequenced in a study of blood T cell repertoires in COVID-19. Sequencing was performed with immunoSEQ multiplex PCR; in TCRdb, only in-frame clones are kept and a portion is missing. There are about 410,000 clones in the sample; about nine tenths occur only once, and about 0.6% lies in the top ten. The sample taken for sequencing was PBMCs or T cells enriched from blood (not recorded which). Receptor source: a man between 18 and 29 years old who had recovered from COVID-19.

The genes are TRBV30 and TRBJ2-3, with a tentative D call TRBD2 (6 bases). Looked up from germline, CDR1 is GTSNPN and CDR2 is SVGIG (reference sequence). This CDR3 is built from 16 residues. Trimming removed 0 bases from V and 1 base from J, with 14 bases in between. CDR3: CAWSVQGTWGTDTQYF. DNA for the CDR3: TGTGCCTGGAGTGTACAAGGGACTTGGGGCACAGATACGCAGTATTTT.

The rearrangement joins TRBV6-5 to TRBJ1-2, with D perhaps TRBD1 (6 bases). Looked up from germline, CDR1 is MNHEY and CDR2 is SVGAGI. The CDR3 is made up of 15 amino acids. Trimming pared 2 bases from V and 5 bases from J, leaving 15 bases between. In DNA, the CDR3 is TGTGCCAGCAGTTACGGGGGGCGCGGGAGGTATGGCTACACCTTC. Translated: CASSYGGRGRYGYTF.

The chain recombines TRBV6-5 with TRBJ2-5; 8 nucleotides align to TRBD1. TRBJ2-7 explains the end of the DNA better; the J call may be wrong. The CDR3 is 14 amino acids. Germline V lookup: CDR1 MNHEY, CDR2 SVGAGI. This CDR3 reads CASRDLRTGNEQYF. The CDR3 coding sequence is TGTGCCAGCAGAGACCTCAGGACAGGGAACGAGCAGTACTTC.

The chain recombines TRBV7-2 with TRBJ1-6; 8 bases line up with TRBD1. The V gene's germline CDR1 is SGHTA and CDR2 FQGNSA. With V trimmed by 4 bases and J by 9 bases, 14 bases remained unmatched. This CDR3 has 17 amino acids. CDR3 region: CASSSPRQGLFVSPLHF. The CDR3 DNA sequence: TGTGCCAGCAGCTCCCCGAGACAGGGGCTGTTCGTTTCACCCCTCCACTTT.

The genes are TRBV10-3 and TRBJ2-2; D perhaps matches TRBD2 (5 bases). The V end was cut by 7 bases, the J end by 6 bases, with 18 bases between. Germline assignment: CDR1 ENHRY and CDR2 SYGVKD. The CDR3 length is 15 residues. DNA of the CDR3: TGTGCCATCATGTCCGCGAGGGCTAGGGCCGGGGAGCTGTTTTTT. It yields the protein CAIMSARARAGELFF.

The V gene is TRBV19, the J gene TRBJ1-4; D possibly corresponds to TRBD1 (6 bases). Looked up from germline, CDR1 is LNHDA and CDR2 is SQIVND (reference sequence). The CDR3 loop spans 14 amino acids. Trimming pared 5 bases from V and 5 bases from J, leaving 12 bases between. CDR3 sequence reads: CASSADRGNEKLFF. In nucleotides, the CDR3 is TGTGCCAGTAGTGCGGACAGAGGAAATGAAAAACTGTTTTTT.

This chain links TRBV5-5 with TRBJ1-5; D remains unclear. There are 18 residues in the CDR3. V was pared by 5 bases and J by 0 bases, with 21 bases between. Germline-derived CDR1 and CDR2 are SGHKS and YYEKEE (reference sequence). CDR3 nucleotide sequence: TGTGCCAGCAGAAAGGCAAGTACAGCTGGCTCTAGCAATCAGCCCCAGCATTTT. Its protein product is CASRKASTAGSSNQPQHF.

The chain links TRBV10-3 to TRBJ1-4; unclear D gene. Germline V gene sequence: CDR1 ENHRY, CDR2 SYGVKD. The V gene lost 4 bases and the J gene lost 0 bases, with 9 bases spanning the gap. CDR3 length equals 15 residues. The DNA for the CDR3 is TGTGCCATCAGTGGAGAAGCTGCAACTAATGAAAAACTGTTTTTT. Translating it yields CAISGEAATNEKLFF.

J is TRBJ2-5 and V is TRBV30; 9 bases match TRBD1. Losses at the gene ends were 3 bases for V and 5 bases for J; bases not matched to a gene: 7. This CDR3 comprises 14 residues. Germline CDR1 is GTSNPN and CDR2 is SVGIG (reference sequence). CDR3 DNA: TGTGCCTGGAGCGCGACAGGGGGTACTGAGACCCAGTACTTC. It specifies CAWSATGGTETQYF.

Here the CDR3 reads CASSSEGISWTEAFF. The CDR3 nucleotides read TGCGCCAGCAGCTCGGAGGGAATTTCGTGGACTGAAGCTTTCTTT. V is TRBV5-1 and J is TRBJ1-1; D call uncertain. Germline loops: CDR1 SGHRS, CDR2 YFSETQ. CDR3 size: 15 residues. V was trimmed by 3 bases and J by 5 bases, leaving 17 bases between them.

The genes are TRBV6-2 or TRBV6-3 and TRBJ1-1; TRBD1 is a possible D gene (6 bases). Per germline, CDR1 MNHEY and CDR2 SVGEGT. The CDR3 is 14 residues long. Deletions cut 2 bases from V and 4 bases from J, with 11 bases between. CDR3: CASSYPRTATEAFF. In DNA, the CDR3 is TGTGCCAGCAGTTACCCGAGGACAGCCACTGAAGCTTTCTTT.

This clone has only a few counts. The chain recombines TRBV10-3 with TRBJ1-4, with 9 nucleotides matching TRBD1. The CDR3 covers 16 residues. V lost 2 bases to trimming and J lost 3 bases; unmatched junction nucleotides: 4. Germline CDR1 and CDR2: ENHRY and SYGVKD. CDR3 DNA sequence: TGTGCCATCAGTGAGGGGACAGGGTTCCCTAATGAAAAACTGTTTTTT. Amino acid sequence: CAISEGTGFPNEKLFF.

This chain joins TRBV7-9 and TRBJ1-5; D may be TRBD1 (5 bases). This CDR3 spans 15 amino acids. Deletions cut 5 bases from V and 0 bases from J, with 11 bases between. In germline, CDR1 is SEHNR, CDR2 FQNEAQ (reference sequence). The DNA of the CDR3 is TGTGCCAGCAGCCCAACAGGAACTAGCAATCAGCCCCAGCATTTT. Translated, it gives CASSPTGTSNQPQHF.